This T cell receptor beta chain stems from a study of identical twins. Whole-study results and caveats: Models underestimated out-of-frame TCR alpha sharing in monozygotic twins. Abundant beta clonotypes from cord blood had fewer insertions, unlike memory repertoires, which showed none. Part of the zero-insertion signal could reflect confounding by invariant MAIT and iNKT cells.

As to this clonotype: Its antigen is unidentified.

Trimming removed 5 bases at V and 5 bases at J, with 16 bases between. This CDR3 has 14 amino acids. Germline assignment: CDR1 SGHRS and CDR2 YFSETQ. The authors used template switching to add a universal primer site and gave cDNA unique molecular identifiers. TCRdb reanalysed the 5' RACE reads using MiXCR and keeps one entry per CDR3 protein. The table lists more than 200,000 distinct CDR3 sequences, less than 9.5% of them singletons. J is TRBJ2-5 and V is TRBV5-1, with D perhaps matching TRBD1 or TRBD2 (6 bases each). The TCR was taken from a woman aged 18-29 years in good health. The material sequenced was memory (CD45RO+) T cells sorted from blood. The CDR3 coding sequence is TGCGCCAGCAGGTCTGGGGGGCCGGAGGAGACCCAGTACTTC. Protein: CASRSGGPEETQYF.